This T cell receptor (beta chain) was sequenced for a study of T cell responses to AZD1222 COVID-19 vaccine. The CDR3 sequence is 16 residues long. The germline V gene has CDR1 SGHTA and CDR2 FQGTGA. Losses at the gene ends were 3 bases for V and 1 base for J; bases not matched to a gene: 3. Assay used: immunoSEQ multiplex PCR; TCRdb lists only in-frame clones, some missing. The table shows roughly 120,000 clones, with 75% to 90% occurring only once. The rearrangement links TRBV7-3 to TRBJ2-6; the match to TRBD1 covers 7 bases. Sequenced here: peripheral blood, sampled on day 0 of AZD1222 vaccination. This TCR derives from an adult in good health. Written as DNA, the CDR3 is TGTGCCAGCAGCTTCGAGGGGGCATCTGGGGCCAACGTCCTGACTTTC. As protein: CASSFEGASGANVLTF.